Shown below are 22 T cell receptor beta chains from a single sample sequenced in a study of vaccination and CD4 T cells after COVID-19. Noted time point: late sampling 161 to 241 days after vaccination in three convalescent patients. Treatment specified: roughly nine-day PBMC culture with coronavirus spike peptide pools or control peptides (ViraFEST assay). Sequencing of the DNA from cultured CD4+ T cells was carried out with the Oncomine TCR Beta short-read assay. TCRdb recomputed calls from the PCR reads with MiXCR, one row per CDR3 protein. The profile shows 15,000 to 20,000 distinct CDR3 sequences, approximately 50% of them singletons. Their antigens remain unidentified. Sequencing was performed on CD4+ T cells from blood, cultured in vitro, taken about 7 months after SARS-CoV-2 vaccination. These receptors all stem from a human donor who had recovered from COVID-19.

The chain recombines TRBV7-9 with TRBJ2-1; possibly TRBD1 for D (6 bases). CDR3 size: 14 residues. CDR1 and CDR2 (germline): SEHNR, FQNEAQ (reference sequence). V lost 5 bases to trimming and J lost 9 bases, with 17 bases between them. This CDR3 is CASSQGLGGSEQFF. As DNA, the CDR3 is TGTGCCAGCAGCCAGGGTCTAGGGGGTAGTGAGCAGTTCTTC.

This clonotype has only one observation. The V call is TRBV5-4, the J call TRBJ1-1; TRBD1 might be the D (6 bases). The V gene's germline CDR1 is SGHNT and CDR2 YYREEE (reference sequence). The CDR3 sequence is 14 residues long. The germline V and J ends were trimmed by 5 bases and 4 bases, with 15 bases remaining between them. The CDR3 loop reads CASSMQQGSTEAFF. The CDR3 DNA reads TGTGCCAGCAGTATGCAGCAGGGGAGCACTGAAGCTTTCTTT. The full variable domain, with the rest looked up from reference TRBV5-4 and TRBJ1-1, is ETGVTQSPTHLIKTRGQQVTLRCSSQSGHNTVSWYQQALGQGPQFIFQYYREEENGRGNFPPRFSGLQFPNYSSELNVNALELDDSALYLCASSMQQGSTEAFFGQGTRLTVV.

This chain links TRBV7-6 with TRBJ2-7; D gene ambiguous. This CDR3 spans 14 amino acids. Germline V gene data show CDR1 as SGHVS and CDR2 as FNYEAQ. Trimming removed 1 base at V and 6 bases at J, with 13 bases between. The CDR3 is CASSLGQELGEQYF. The CDR3, as DNA: TGTGCCAGCAGCTTAGGTCAGGAGTTGGGCGAGCAGTACTTC.

This chain links TRBV28 with TRBJ1-2, with D perhaps TRBD1 (6 bases). CDR1 is MDHEN and CDR2 is SYDVKM in the germline V gene. Trimming pared 11 bases from V and 4 bases from J, leaving 11 bases between. The CDR3 loop spans 11 amino acids. The CDR3 nucleotides are TGTGCCGCCACAGGGACCTATGGCTACACCTTC. Amino acids: CAATGTYGYTF.

The V call is TRBV6-1, the J call TRBJ1-1; no reliable D call. Deletions cut 6 bases from V and 6 bases from J, with 8 bases between. The CDR3 has 11 residues. Germline V gives CDR1 MNHNS, CDR2 SASEGT. The CDR3 reads CASRNSPEAFF. The CDR3 DNA sequence: TGTGCCAGCAGGAACAGCCCTGAAGCTTTCTTT.

This clonotype has just a few counts. The genes are TRBV6-1 and TRBJ2-5, with D tentatively TRBD2 (7 bases). Germline CDR1 reads MNHNS; CDR2 reads SASEGT. The CDR3 is 14 residues long. Trimming left V 6 bases short and J 5 bases short, with 16 bases between. In DNA, the CDR3 is TGTGCCAGCAGCCGACTAGGGGGGGTGGAGACCCAGTACTTC. Translated: CASSRLGGVETQYF.

The CDR3 DNA reads TGCAGTGCTGCTACTAGCTTCTTCAATGAGCAGTTCTTC. Residues: CSAATSFFNEQFF. The J gene is TRBJ2-1, the V gene TRBV20-1; possible D gene TRBD2, 6 bases. The V end lost 5 bases, the J end lost 6 bases, and 14 bases lay between the germline ends. CDR1 is DFQATT, CDR2 SNEGSKA, per germline (reference sequence). This CDR3 has 13 amino acids.

This clonotype has a single count. This rearrangement joins TRBV7-2 to TRBJ2-1; D uncertain. The germline gives CDR1 SGHTA, CDR2 FQGNSA. Trimming stripped 1 base from V and 7 bases from J, with 8 bases between. The CDR3 runs 13 residues. As DNA, the CDR3 is TGTGCCAGCAGCTTAGTTTCCCGGAATGAGCAGTTCTTC. Translated: CASSLVSRNEQFF.

Within the sample, this clonotype is large. V and J are TRBV7-9 and TRBJ2-7; 7 nucleotides line up with TRBD1. This CDR3 has 13 residues. The V segment lost 5 bases and the J segment 6 bases; nucleotides outside the gene matches: 7. CDR1 and CDR2 from the germline V gene are SEHNR and FQNEAQ (reference sequence). The CDR3 loop reads CASSPTGFGEQYF. DNA of the CDR3: TGTGCCAGCAGCCCGACAGGGTTCGGCGAGCAGTACTTC.

The V gene is TRBV10-3, the J gene TRBJ1-1; 8 positions agree with TRBD1. V dropped 5 bases and J dropped 3; count of bases not matched to a gene: 5. CDR3 length equals 14 residues. Per germline, CDR1 ENHRY and CDR2 SYGVKD. The chain's CDR3 is CAISRTGSDTEAFF. CDR3 in DNA: TGTGCCATCAGTAGGACAGGGTCTGACACTGAAGCTTTCTTT.

The genes are TRBV7-9 and TRBJ2-5; maybe TRBD1 (6 bases). Germline lookup yields CDR1 SEHNR and CDR2 FQNEAQ (reference sequence). The germline V and J ends were trimmed by 1 base and 5 bases, with 14 bases remaining between them. This CDR3 comprises 15 residues. As DNA, the CDR3 is TGTGCCAGCAGCTTAGACAGGGAAGGCGGGGAGACCCAGTACTTC. Its translation is CASSLDREGGETQYF.

The chain recombines TRBV20-1 with TRBJ2-2; a possible D gene is TRBD2 (6 bases). Germline V gives CDR1 DFQATT, CDR2 SNEGSKA (reference sequence). The CDR3 is 14 amino acids. V was pared by 3 bases and J by 4 bases, with 12 bases between. The CDR3 spells CSARDYKGTGELFF. Here the CDR3 DNA reads TGCAGTGCTAGGGACTACAAGGGCACCGGGGAGCTGTTTTTT.

This clonotype has only a few counts. This chain connects TRBV20-1 to TRBJ2-5; 9 nucleotides agree with TRBD2. This CDR3 contains 16 residues. Trimming cost V 0 bases and J 2 bases; bases outside gene matches: 7. Germline V CDR1 and CDR2: DFQATT, SNEGSKA (reference sequence). The CDR3 DNA sequence: TGCAGTGCTAGAGATTGGCGGGAGGGGGCTCAAGAGACCCAGTACTTC. It is translated as CSARDWREGAQETQYF.

This clonotype was observed a few times. This sequence joins TRBV6-1 and TRBJ2-5; TRBD2 matches at 7 bases. The CDR3 runs 14 residues. Germline assignment: CDR1 MNHNS and CDR2 SASEGT. The ends lost 6 bases at V and 2 bases at J; junction bases unmatched: 6. CDR3 sequence: CASRRTSSQETQYF. CDR3 nucleotide sequence: TGTGCCAGCAGGCGGACTAGTTCACAAGAGACCCAGTACTTC.

Comment on this clonotype: One end of the junction fails to match germline, which may point to a read error. The J gene is TRBJ2-5, the V gene TRBV14; D gene ambiguous. Germline lookup yields CDR1 SGHDN and CDR2 FVKESK. The length of the CDR3 is 13 residues. CDR3 in amino acids: CASSQDHQETQYF. CDR3 nucleotide sequence: TGTGCCAGCAGCCAAGACCACCAGGAGACCCAGTACTTC.

This clonotype was recorded a few times. The gene calls are TRBV7-3 and TRBJ2-5, with D possibly matching TRBD1 (6 bases). Per germline, CDR1 SGHTA and CDR2 FQGTGA. Trimming removed 5 bases at V and 0 bases at J, with 13 bases between. The length of the CDR3 is 15 residues. Here the CDR3 DNA reads TGTGCCAGCAGCATGTACAGGGCGAACCAAGAGACCCAGTACTTC. It yields the protein CASSMYRANQETQYF.

By proportion, this clonotype is medium-sized (0.01 to 0.1%). J is TRBJ2-5 and V is TRBV2; 13 positions match TRBD2. Germline V lookup: CDR1 SNHLY, CDR2 FYNNEI. The trim removed 6 bases at V and 0 bases at J, leaving 1 base unmatched. The CDR3 is made up of 15 amino acids. The CDR3 spells CASSGLAGDQETQYF. CDR3 DNA: TGTGCCAGCAGCGGACTAGCGGGGGACCAAGAGACCCAGTACTTC.

CDR3 sequence reads: CASSSGRDVVNYGYTF. The CDR3 DNA is TGTGCCAGCAGTTCTGGCCGGGACGTAGTTAACTATGGCTACACCTTC. V usage is TRBV27 and J usage is TRBJ1-2, with D tentatively TRBD1 (5 bases). The CDR3 has 16 amino acids. Trimming took off 4 bases at V and 1 base at J, with 16 bases between the two ends. Germline V gene lookup returns CDR1 MNHEY and CDR2 SMNVEV (reference sequence).

The J gene is TRBJ2-3, the V gene TRBV7-3; D may be TRBD2 (6 bases). Germline assignment: CDR1 SGHTA and CDR2 FQGTGA. This CDR3 spans 12 amino acids. V lost 5 bases to trimming and J lost 8 bases, with 11 bases between them. The CDR3 DNA follows: TGTGCCAGCAGCCTAGGAGGGCCTACGCAGTATTTT. Translated, it gives CASSLGGPTQYF. Drawing the rest from reference TRBV7-3 and TRBJ2-3, the complete variable domain is GAGVSQTPSNKVTEKGKYVELRCDPISGHTALYWYRQSLGQGPEFLIYFQGTGAADDSGLPNDRFFAVRPEGSVSTLKIQRTERGDSAVYLCASSLGGPTQYFGPGTRLTVL.

This clonotype was found once. V gene TRBV11-2 combines with J gene TRBJ2-7; TRBD1 aligns across 10 bases. V shed 5 bases, J shed 5 bases, and the junction held 12 bases outside the gene matches. CDR3 length: 16 amino acids. In germline, CDR1 is SGHAT, CDR2 FQNNGV. For the CDR3, the DNA is TGTGCCAGCAGCACTGTCCGGGACAGGGGTTCCCACGAGCAGTACTTC. It translates to CASSTVRDRGSHEQYF.

This chain uses TRBV20-1 with TRBJ2-1; 8 bases match TRBD2. With V trimmed by 6 bases and J by 6 bases, 34 bases remained unmatched. The V gene's germline CDR1 is DFQATT and CDR2 SNEGSKA (reference sequence). The CDR3 spans 22 residues. CDR3 in DNA: TGCAGTGCCCTTAAGCGGGAGTGGGGGAAGTGGATAGTCCGTCGGGGGGGCAATGAGCAGTTCTTC. This gives the protein CSALKREWGKWIVRRGGNEQFF.

J is TRBJ2-2 and V is TRBV24-1, with 9 bases that match TRBD1. Looked up from germline, CDR1 is KGHDR and CDR2 is SFDVKD. V lost 2 bases, J lost 5 bases, and 5 bases stayed unmatched. The CDR3 extends over 16 amino acids. The CDR3 nucleotides are TGTGCCACCAGTGATTCGGGACAGGGAAGTACCGGGGAGCTGTTTTTT. This sequence encodes CATSDSGQGSTGELFF.